A single T cell receptor beta chain is shown here with its context. The sample comes from a study of technical replicates of blood from several donors. Using immunoSEQ multiplex PCR, the repertoire was profiled, and TCRdb retains in-frame clones only, with some absent. The data contain over 60,000 clones, roughly 93% of them seen just once; the ten biggest clones take up about 0.25%. The CDR3 extends over 10 amino acids. Germline CDR1 is SNHLY and CDR2 is FYNNEI. Trimming cost V 8 bases and J 9 bases, with 8 bases left between them. Sequenced material: T cells isolated from PBMCs. The TCR was taken from a human donor in good health. The chain combines TRBV2 with TRBJ2-1; tentative D call: TRBD2 (6 bases). The CDR3 spells CASDGGEQFF. The DNA for the CDR3 is TGTGCCAGCGACGGGGGTGAGCAGTTCTTC.